The rows below give T cell receptor beta chains drawn from one sample of a study of blood T cell repertoires in COVID-19. Method: immunoSEQ multiplex PCR; TCRdb's copy keeps in-frame clones and lacks some. This sample has some 35,000 clones, with over 65% found just once. Sequenced sample: peripheral blood. The receptors come from a man between 65 and 85 years old with acute or convalescent COVID-19. Each CDR3 is given with its conserved first and last residue. The D gene is left open where the match is weak. Clone size appears in some rows only: once, few, many, or a class for an expanded clone.

.	TRBJ1-5	TRBV7-9	.	CASSLDFGDQPQHF	TGTGCCAGCAGCTTAGATTTCGGGGATCAGCCCCAGCATTTT
.	TRBJ1-1	TRBV30	.	CAWGGWSGTEAFF	TGTGCCTGGGGAGGATGGAGCGGCACTGAAGCTTTCTTT
.	TRBJ2-6	TRBV30	TRBD1	CAWSVFGTGYSGANVLTF	TGTGCCTGGAGTGTATTCGGGACAGGGTATTCTGGGGCCAACGTCCTGACTTTC
.	TRBJ2-1	TRBV7-2	TRBD2	CASRGLADLNEQFF	TGTGCCAGCAGAGGACTAGCGGACCTCAATGAGCAGTTCTTC
.	TRBJ1-1	TRBV6-2/TRBV6-3	TRBD1	CASSRMTGEIEAFF	TGTGCCAGCAGTCGAATGACAGGGGAAATTGAAGCTTTCTTT
.	TRBJ1-2	TRBV15	.	CATSRDVGSRYGYTF	TGTGCCACCAGCAGAGATGTCGGGTCGCGCTATGGCTACACCTTC
.	TRBJ2-1	TRBV29-1	TRBD2	CSVFSGSHNEQFF	TGCAGCGTTTTCAGCGGGAGTCACAATGAGCAGTTCTTC
.	TRBJ2-7	TRBV6-5	TRBD1	CASSPTGGGYEQYF	TGTGCCAGCAGTCCCACAGGGGGCGGCTACGAGCAGTACTTC
.	TRBJ1-1	TRBV28	TRBD1	CASSISYRGNTEAFF	TGTGCCAGCAGTATATCCTACAGGGGTAACACTGAAGCTTTCTTT
.	TRBJ2-7	TRBV4-3	TRBD2	CASSPQAGGQVEQYF	TGCGCCAGCAGCCCCCAAGCGGGAGGGCAGGTCGAGCAGTACTTC
.	TRBJ1-2	TRBV12-3/TRBV12-4	.	CASSLNPGGGYTF	TGTGCCAGCAGTTTAAACCCCGGAGGCGGCTACACCTTC
.	TRBJ2-1	TRBV5-1	.	CASSFIAPNGNEQFF	TGCGCCAGCAGCTTTATAGCACCCAACGGGAATGAGCAGTTCTTC
.	TRBJ2-7	TRBV28	TRBD2	CASIPSGAGGSYEQYF	TGTGCCAGCATCCCCTCCGGTGCGGGAGGGTCATACGAGCAGTACTTC
.	TRBJ2-3	TRBV6-2/TRBV6-3	TRBD1	CASSQGAGTQYF	TGTGCCAGCAGCCAGGGGGCTGGTACGCAGTATTTT
.	TRBJ1-1	TRBV28	.	CASSLPGVRGTEAFF	TGTGCCAGCAGTTTACCAGGGGTGAGGGGAACTGAAGCTTTCTTT
few	TRBJ1-2	TRBV30	TRBD1	CAWSGVRGQGANYGYTF	TGTGCCTGGAGTGGTGTTAGGGGACAGGGAGCTAACTATGGCTACACCTTC
.	TRBJ2-1	TRBV28	.	CASSLEGALGGYNEQFF	TGTGCCAGCAGTTTAGAAGGAGCCCTGGGGGGCTACAATGAGCAGTTCTTC
.	TRBJ1-6	TRBV19	.	CASSIGGGSPLHF	TGTGCCAGTAGTATCGGGGGAGGATCACCCCTCCACTTT
.	TRBJ2-7	TRBV10-2	TRBD2	CASSESGSGRGTHEQYF	TGCGCCAGCAGTGAGTCGGGATCAGGGAGGGGAACCCACGAGCAGTACTTC
.	TRBJ1-3	TRBV9	TRBD1	CASSVGPGGSIPSGNTIYF	TGTGCCAGCAGCGTAGGGCCAGGGGGTTCCATTCCCTCTGGAAACACCATATATTTT
.	TRBJ2-7	TRBV28	.	CASSPRPGVRNSYEQYF	TGTGCCAGCAGTCCGAGACCGGGGGTTCGAAACTCCTACGAGCAGTACTTC
.	TRBJ2-1	TRBV6-5	.	CASSYWSGYNEQFF	TGTGCCAGCAGTTATTGGAGCGGGTACAATGAGCAGTTCTTC
.	TRBJ1-5	TRBV4-3	.	CASSQDLTPGLNQPQHF	TGCGCCAGCAGCCAGGACCTAACCCCCGGACTAAATCAGCCCCAGCATTTT
.	TRBJ1-1	TRBV6-1	TRBD1	CASSEDRGPTEAFF	TGTGCCAGCAGTGAGGACAGGGGCCCCACTGAAGCTTTCTTT
.	TRBJ2-2	TRBV19	.	CASSMYRASNTGELFF	TGTGCCAGTAGTATGTACAGGGCTTCGAACACCGGGGAGCTGTTTTTT
.	TRBJ2-5	TRBV29-1	TRBD1	CSVVSGQGHTAQYF	TGCAGCGTTGTATCCGGACAGGGGCATACGGCCCAGTACTTC
.	TRBJ1-6	TRBV19	.	CASKGPGDNSPLHF	TGTGCCAGTAAGGGGCCAGGGGATAATTCACCCCTCCACTTT
.	TRBJ1-5	TRBV6-1	.	CASSELGGFRRGNQPQHF	TGTGCCAGCAGTGAACTAGGAGGCTTCAGGCGGGGCAATCAGCCCCAGCATTTT
.	TRBJ1-1	TRBV5-1	.	CASSLGTGITEAFF	TGCGCCAGCAGCTTGGGGACGGGAATCACTGAAGCTTTCTTT
.	TRBJ1-3	TRBV5-1	.	CASSSGGARSSGNTIYF	TGCGCCAGCAGCTCCGGTGGTGCTCGGAGCTCTGGAAACACCATATATTTT
.	TRBJ2-1	TRBV3-1/TRBV3-2	TRBD2	CASSLGLAGGYEQFF	TGTGCCAGCAGCCTGGGACTAGCGGGAGGGTATGAGCAGTTCTTC
.	TRBJ2-3	TRBV6-2/TRBV6-3	TRBD2	CASSYRLRGGTDTQYF	TGTGCCAGCAGTTACCGGCTGCGGGGGGGAACAGATACGCAGTATTTT
.	TRBJ1-6	TRBV30	TRBD1	CAWSDDRGSPLHF	TGTGCCTGGAGTGATGACAGGGGATCACCCCTCCACTTT
.	TRBJ1-5	TRBV12-3/TRBV12-4	.	CASSLELSQPQHF	TGTGCCAGCAGTTTAGAATTGTCGCAGCCCCAGCATTTT
.	TRBJ2-7	TRBV29-1	TRBD2	CSVDPGTSGSYEQYF	TGCAGCGTTGATCCCGGGACTAGCGGCAGTTACGAGCAGTACTTC
.	TRBJ1-2	TRBV5-1	.	CASSLRAARDYGHTF	TGCGCCAGCAGCTTGCGGGCAGCCCGGGACTATGGCCACACCTTC
.	TRBJ1-3	TRBV7-2	.	CASSEQGNTIYF	TGTGCCAGCAGCGAACAGGGAAACACCATATATTTT
.	TRBJ1-2	TRBV4-3	.	CASSQDRANYGYTF	TGCGCCAGCAGCCAAGACAGGGCTAACTATGGCTACACCTTC
.	TRBJ1-1	TRBV30	.	CAWSVIMNTEAFF	TGTGCCTGGAGTGTAATCATGAACACTGAAGCTTTCTTT
few	TRBJ2-3	TRBV7-2	.	CASSFGQTDTQYF	TGTGCCAGCAGCTTTGGGCAAACAGATACGCAGTATTTT
.	TRBJ2-7	TRBV16	TRBD2	CASSPGLVNEQYF	TGTGCCAGCAGCCCCGGACTAGTCAACGAGCAGTACTTC
.	TRBJ2-7	TRBV18	TRBD1	CASSLDRVGNEQYF	TGTGCCAGCTCATTAGACAGGGTTGGGAACGAGCAGTACTTC
.	TRBJ2-5	TRBV18	.	CASSPAVQETQYF	TGTGCCAGCTCACCAGCAGTCCAAGAGACCCAGTACTTC
.	TRBJ2-4	TRBV13	TRBD1	CASRSDRGHIQYF	TGTGCCAGCAGATCTGACAGGGGGCACATTCAGTACTTC
.	TRBJ1-2	TRBV5-4	.	CASSFRTDGGYTF	TGTGCCAGCAGCTTCCGAACAGACGGAGGCTACACCTTC
.	TRBJ2-7	TRBV30	TRBD1	CAWSVAGGYEQYF	TGTGCCTGGAGTGTAGCAGGGGGCTACGAGCAGTACTTC
.	TRBJ2-7	TRBV7-9	TRBD1	CASSLDRQGGIYEQYF	TGTGCCAGCAGCTTAGACCGACAGGGGGGTATTTACGAGCAGTACTTC